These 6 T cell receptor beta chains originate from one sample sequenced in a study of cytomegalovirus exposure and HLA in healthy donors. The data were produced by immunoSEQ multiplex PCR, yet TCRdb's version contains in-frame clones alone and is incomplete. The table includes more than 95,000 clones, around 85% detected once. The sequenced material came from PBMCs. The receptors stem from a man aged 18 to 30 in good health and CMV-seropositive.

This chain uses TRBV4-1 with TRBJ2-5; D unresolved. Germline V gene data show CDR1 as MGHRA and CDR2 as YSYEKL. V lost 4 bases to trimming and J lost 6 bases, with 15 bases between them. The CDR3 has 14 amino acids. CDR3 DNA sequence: TGCGCCAGCAGCCCCTCACTGAGTCAAAAGACCCAGTACTTC. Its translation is CASSPSLSQKTQYF.

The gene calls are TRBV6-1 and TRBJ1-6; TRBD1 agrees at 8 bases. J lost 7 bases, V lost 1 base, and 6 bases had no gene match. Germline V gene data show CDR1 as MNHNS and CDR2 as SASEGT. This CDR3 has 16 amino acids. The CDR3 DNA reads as TGTGCCAGCAGTGAAGAGACAGGGGCGGGGAATTCACCCCTCCACTTT. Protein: CASSEETGAGNSPLHF.

The CDR3 is CASSRSTDTQYF. CDR3 DNA sequence: TGTGCCAGCAGTCGGAGCACAGATACGCAGTATTTT. J is TRBJ2-3 and V is TRBV7-9; D call uncertain. The CDR3 loop spans 12 amino acids. Trimming removed 6 bases from V and 0 bases from J, with 4 bases in between. In germline, CDR1 is SEHNR, CDR2 FQNEAQ (reference sequence).

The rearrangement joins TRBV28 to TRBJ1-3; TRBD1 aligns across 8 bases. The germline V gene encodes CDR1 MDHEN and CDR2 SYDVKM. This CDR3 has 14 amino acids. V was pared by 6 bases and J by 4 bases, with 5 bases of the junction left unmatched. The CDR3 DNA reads TGTGCCAGCAGCCGACAGGGGTTCGGAAACACCATATATTTT. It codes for CASSRQGFGNTIYF.

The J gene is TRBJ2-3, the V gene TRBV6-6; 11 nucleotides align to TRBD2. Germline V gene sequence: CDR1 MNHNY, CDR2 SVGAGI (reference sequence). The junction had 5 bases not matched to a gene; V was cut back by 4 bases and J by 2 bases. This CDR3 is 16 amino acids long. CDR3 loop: CASSSLAGAHTDTQYF. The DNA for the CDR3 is TGTGCCAGCAGTTCACTAGCGGGGGCCCACACAGATACGCAGTATTTT.

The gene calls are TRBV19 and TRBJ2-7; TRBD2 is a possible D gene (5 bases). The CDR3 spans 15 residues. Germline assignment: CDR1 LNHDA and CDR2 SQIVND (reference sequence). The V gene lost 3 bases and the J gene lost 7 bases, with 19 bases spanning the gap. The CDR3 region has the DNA TGTGCCAGTAGTATCAATGACGGGGAGCTTGGGGAGCAGTACTTC. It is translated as CASSINDGELGEQYF.